Listed below are T cell receptor beta chains from one sample, sequenced in a study of OX40 agonist ivuxolimab in advanced cancers. Profiling relied on immunoSEQ multiplex PCR, and the TCRdb table lists in-frame clones only, not all of them. The sample shows around 70,000 clones, approximately 85% of them seen only once. This specimen was CD4+ or CD8+ T cells sorted from blood, taken in a trial of the OX40 agonist ivuxolimab. All receptors derive from an adult with an advanced solid tumor such as melanoma, head and neck, liver or kidney cancer. Each CDR3 is given with its conserved first and last residue. The D gene is left open where the match is weak. Clone size appears in some rows only: once, few, many, or a class for an expanded clone.

>-|TRBJ2-7|-|TRBV18
CASSPAAGNYEQYF
TGTGCCAGCTCACCCGCCGCGGGGAACTACGAGCAGTACTTC
>-|TRBJ2-1|-|TRBV7-3
CASSESYYNEQFF
TGTGCCAGCAGCGAGAGCTATTACAATGAGCAGTTCTTC
>-|TRBJ2-7|-|TRBV5-1
CASSLQGGYEQYF
TGCGCCAGCAGCCTCCAAGGGGGCTACGAGCAGTACTTC
>-|TRBJ1-2|-|TRBV7-2
CASSLAGDGYTF
TGTGCCAGCAGCTTAGCGGGCGATGGCTACACCTTC
>-|TRBJ1-4|-|TRBV13
CASSLVGRGNEKLFF
TGTGCCAGCAGCCTCGTAGGGCGGGGTAACGAAAAACTGTTTTTT
>-|TRBJ2-5|-|TRBV6-5
CASSTRETQYF
TGTGCCAGCAGTACAAGGGAGACCCAGTACTTC
>TRBD1|TRBJ1-4|-|TRBV6-5
CASRGQGYEKLFF
TGTGCCAGCAGGGGACAGGGCTATGAAAAACTGTTTTTT
>-|TRBJ1-4|-|TRBV5-8
CASSLTVFGNEKLFF
TGTGCCAGCAGCTTAACGGTCTTTGGGAATGAAAAACTGTTTTTT
>-|TRBJ1-1|-|TRBV28
CASIKGGETEAFF
TGTGCCAGCATCAAGGGTGGGGAGACTGAAGCTTTCTTT
>-|TRBJ1-2|-|TRBV6-5
CASSYSWQPYGYTF
TGTGCCAGCAGTTACTCGTGGCAGCCTTATGGCTACACCTTC
>-|TRBJ2-5|-|TRBV29-1
CSVTTGWYQETQYF
TGCAGCGTTACGACAGGCTGGTACCAAGAGACCCAGTACTTC
>TRBD2|TRBJ2-5|-|TRBV30
CAWSVLRTGGGTQYF
TGTGCCTGGAGTGTACTACGGACGGGAGGGGGGACCCAGTACTTC
>TRBD1|TRBJ1-3|once|TRBV6-6
CASRRGTGHSGNTIYF
TGTGCCAGCAGACGAGGGACAGGGCACTCTGGAAACACCATATATTTT
>-|TRBJ1-1|-|TRBV28
CASSSSLQSTEAFF
TGTGCCAGCAGTTCATCATTACAGAGCACTGAAGCTTTCTTT
>TRBD1|TRBJ1-3|-|TRBV28
CASSLQQGAAPGNTIYF
TGTGCCAGCAGTCTACAACAGGGGGCGGCCCCTGGAAACACCATATATTTT